The next 29 T cell receptor beta chains were all read from a single sample in a study of radiotherapy plus CTLA-4 blockade in lung cancer (dated by TCRdb to 2017 to 2018). The library was built by means of the immunoSEQ multiplex PCR assay. TCRdb took over this immuneACCESS table, retaining in-frame rearrangements with V and J assigned. Such tables are incomplete; in checked studies, under half of the missing clones stem from an unresolved V gene, and the remainder is unexplained. A total of 55,000 to 65,000 clones appear in this sample, approximately 76% of them only once. 2.9% of the sample goes to the ten largest clones. The specimen comprised peripheral blood, sampled from a patient treated with radiotherapy plus ipilimumab. These receptors were obtained from a human donor with non-small cell lung cancer who had a complete response to radiotherapy plus ipilimumab.

The chain has TRBV7-2 and TRBJ1-2; D might be TRBD1 (6 bases). Trimming removed 4 bases from V and 3 bases from J, with 15 bases in between. CDR3 length: 15 amino acids. The germline CDR1 and CDR2 sequences are SGHTA and FQGNSA. CDR3 nucleotide sequence: TGTGCCAGCAGCTCAACAGGGACCACATACTATGGCTACACCTTC. This translates into CASSSTGTTYYGYTF.

This clone was recorded only once. V gene TRBV10-3 combines with J gene TRBJ1-5; D might be TRBD1 (5 bases). Germline V gene data show CDR1 as ENHRY and CDR2 as SYGVKD. CDR3 length: 15 residues. V was pared by 4 bases and J by 0 bases, with 10 bases between. CDR3 in amino acids: CAISGQGNSNQPQHF. The CDR3 nucleotides read TGTGCCATCAGTGGGCAGGGTAATAGCAATCAGCCCCAGCATTTT.

This chain uses TRBV19 with TRBJ1-5, with D possibly being TRBD1 (6 bases). The CDR3 sequence is 18 residues long. V lost 4 bases and J 4 bases, leaving 23 bases between the germline ends. CDR1 LNHDA and CDR2 SQIVND come from the germline V gene (reference sequence). This CDR3 reads CASSKRQGNADGNQPQHF. The CDR3 DNA reads TGTGCCAGTAGTAAACGGCAGGGGAATGCGGATGGGAATCAGCCCCAGCATTTT.

The rearrangement uses TRBV7-9 and TRBJ2-1; 9 bases match TRBD2. V shed 1 base, J shed 3 bases, and the junction held 4 bases outside the gene matches. This CDR3 region has 16 residues. Germline V gene sequence: CDR1 SEHNR, CDR2 FQNEAQ (reference sequence). CDR3 coding DNA: TGTGCCAGCAGCTTAGGGATTAGCGGGAGCTACAATGAGCAGTTCTTC. Amino acids: CASSLGISGSYNEQFF. Looking up the rest from reference TRBV7-9 and TRBJ2-1 gives the full variable domain: DTGVSQNPRHKITKRGQNVTFRCDPISEHNRLYWYRQTLGQGPEFLTYFQNEAQLEKSRLLSDRFSAERPKGSFSTLEIQRTEQGDSAMYLCASSLGISGSYNEQFFGPGTRLTVL.

The chain joins TRBV11-3 to TRBJ2-1; tentatively, D is TRBD2 (5 bases). The V end was cut by 1 base, the J end by 7 bases, with 8 bases between. The CDR3 runs 13 residues. Germline V gives CDR1 SGHNT, CDR2 YENEEA. In nucleotides, the CDR3 is TGTGCCAGCAGCTTAGTGGAGGAAAATGAGCAGTTCTTC. Translation gives CASSLVEENEQFF. Based on the CDR3 plus reference TRBV11-3 and TRBJ2-1, the full variable domain is EAGVVQSPRYKIIEKKQPVAFWCNPISGHNTLYWYLQNLGQGPELLIRYENEEAVDDSQLPKDRFSAERLKGVDSTLKIQPAELGDSAVYLCASSLVEENEQFFGPGTRLTVL.

This sequence joins TRBV4-3 and TRBJ2-7; 9 bases map to TRBD2. The CDR3 spans 17 residues. Germline CDR1 reads LGHNA; CDR2 reads YSLEER. The V gene end was trimmed by 0 bases and the J gene end by 3 bases; junction bases not matched to a gene: 9. The CDR3 loop reads CASSQDYSAGGYYEQYF. The DNA of the CDR3 is TGCGCCAGCAGCCAAGATTATAGTGCGGGGGGGTACTACGAGCAGTACTTC.

The chain links TRBV5-1 to TRBJ2-1; 12 bases fit TRBD2. From germline, CDR1 is SGHRS and CDR2 YFSETQ. The CDR3 is 15 amino acids. The V and J ends lost 5 bases and 4 bases, in that order; junction bases with no gene match: 4. The CDR3 spells CASSRGTSGYNEQFF. In DNA form, the CDR3 reads TGCGCCAGCAGTAGGGGGACTAGCGGGTACAATGAGCAGTTCTTC.

V usage is TRBV4-1 and J usage is TRBJ1-4; maybe TRBD1 (5 bases). Germline CDR1 and CDR2: MGHRA and YSYEKL. The CDR3 has 15 residues. V was clipped by 4 bases and J by 3 bases, with 12 bases between them. CDR3 bases: TGCGCCAGCAGCCGAGCGGGGGTGGCTAATGAAAAACTGTTTTTT. It yields the protein CASSRAGVANEKLFF.

The CDR3 DNA is TGTGCTAGTGGTTTGAATTGGGGAGACCCCTATAATTCACCCCTCCACTTT. It yields the protein CASGLNWGDPYNSPLHF. The rearrangement links TRBV12-5 to TRBJ1-6, with D unclear. Trimming removed 2 bases from V and 2 bases from J, with 13 bases in between. This CDR3 has 17 residues. CDR1 is LGHNT and CDR2 is FRNRAP in the germline V gene.

In this sample, this clone turned up once. The chain employs TRBV7-2 and TRBJ2-2, with D perhaps TRBD2 (6 bases). Per germline, CDR1 SGHTA and CDR2 FQGNSA. The CDR3 covers 14 residues. Trimming took off 7 bases at V and 1 base at J, with 10 bases between the two ends. Here the CDR3 reads CASTLALNTGELFF. CDR3 DNA: TGTGCCAGCACACTAGCCCTGAACACCGGGGAGCTGTTTTTT.

V usage is TRBV5-1 and J usage is TRBJ2-3; possible D gene TRBD2, 5 bases. The CDR3 contains 16 residues. The V gene lost 1 base and the J gene lost 0 bases, with 12 bases spanning the gap. CDR1 SGHRS and CDR2 YFSETQ come from the germline V gene. The CDR3 region is CASSLLGSPSTDTQYF. CDR3 sequence (DNA): TGCGCCAGCAGCTTGCTTGGGAGCCCTAGCACAGATACGCAGTATTTT.

This clone was seen only once. The chain uses TRBV18 and TRBJ1-5; perhaps TRBD1 as D (5 bases). V was clipped by 6 bases and J by 0 bases, with 21 bases between them. The germline CDR1 and CDR2 sequences are KGHSH and LQKENI. The CDR3 is 18 residues long. This chain's CDR3 is CASSPANPLRGSNQPQHF. CDR3 DNA sequence: TGTGCCAGCTCGCCGGCTAATCCTCTAAGGGGTAGCAATCAGCCCCAGCATTTT.

This clone has a handful of counts. This chain links TRBV10-1 with TRBJ1-1; a weak D match, TRBD1 (5 bases). CDR1 WNHNN and CDR2 SYGVQD come from the germline V gene (reference sequence). CDR3 length equals 15 residues. V lost 6 bases, J lost 1 base, and 15 bases lay in between. CDR3 coding DNA: TGCGCCAGCAGGCCCTCATTGGGGCAGAACACTGAAGCTTTCTTT. Protein product: CASRPSLGQNTEAFF.

V gene TRBV28 combines with J gene TRBJ1-2, with 10 bases aligning to TRBD1. The CDR3 is made up of 13 amino acids. J was trimmed by 2 bases and V by 6 bases; bases with no gene match: 0. CDR1 and CDR2 from the germline V gene are MDHEN and SYDVKM. The CDR3 here is CASRDRGNYGYTF. The CDR3 coding sequence is TGTGCCAGCAGGGACAGGGGGAACTATGGCTACACCTTC.

The chain recombines TRBV21-1 with TRBJ2-1; TRBD1 was called by the table and not checked on the DNA. TRBV21-1 has pseudogene status. The CDR3 runs 17 residues. CDR3 DNA: TGTGCCAGCAGTCGCAGGACAGGGGACTACTCCTACAATGAGCAGTTCTTC. Its protein is CASSRRTGDYSYNEQFF.

This clone was found a few times. The chain couples TRBV6-5 to TRBJ1-2; D is perhaps TRBD1 (5 bases). Germline CDR1 reads MNHEY; CDR2 reads SVGAGI. Trimming removed 0 bases from V and 2 bases from J, with 10 bases in between. CDR3 length equals 15 residues. CDR3 DNA sequence: TGTGCCAGCAGTTACTCGAAGGCAGGGAACTATGGCTACACCTTC. Translation gives CASSYSKAGNYGYTF.

V is TRBV7-9 and J is TRBJ1-1; D is undetermined. The CDR3 is made up of 14 amino acids. V was clipped by 4 bases and J by 0 bases, with 9 bases between them. The germline V gene encodes CDR1 SEHNR and CDR2 FQNEAQ (reference sequence). CDR3 protein: CASSSFPMNTEAFF. The CDR3 bases are TGTGCCAGCAGCTCCTTTCCTATGAACACTGAAGCTTTCTTT.

Comments on this clone: Within the sample, other DNA sequences also encode this same CDR3. The V and J genes are TRBV5-1 and TRBJ1-1, with D possibly matching TRBD1 (6 bases). V lost 5 bases to trimming and J lost 1 base, with 9 bases between them. This CDR3 has 13 residues. Germline lookup yields CDR1 SGHRS and CDR2 YFSETQ. CDR3 loop: CASSRRGNTEAFF. CDR3 coding DNA: TGCGCCAGCAGTCGCAGGGGGAACACTGAAGCTTTCTTT.

This chain links TRBV7-9 with TRBJ1-5; TRBD1 aligns across 9 bases. J gave up 6 bases and V 5 bases, and 14 bases lay outside the gene matches. CDR1 SEHNR and CDR2 FQNEAQ come from the germline V gene (reference sequence). The CDR3 sequence is 17 residues long. CDR3 DNA sequence: TGTGCCAGCAGCAGGGGAACAGGGGGCGGTCGTCTTCAGCCCCAGCATTTT. This encodes CASSRGTGGGRLQPQHF.

The chain uses TRBV5-4 and TRBJ1-1; TRBD1 matches at 7 bases. The V gene's germline CDR1 is SGHNT and CDR2 YYREEE (reference sequence). The CDR3 runs 15 residues. V shed 1 base and J 1 base; nucleotides not matched to a gene: 4. The CDR3 region is CASSLFRQGNTEAFF. CDR3 sequence (DNA): TGTGCCAGCAGCTTGTTCCGACAGGGGAACACTGAAGCTTTCTTT.

This clone has only one observation. The J gene is TRBJ2-5, the V gene TRBV27; 8 bases match TRBD1. V shed 4 bases, J shed 5 bases, and the junction held 9 bases outside the gene matches. Germline-derived CDR1 and CDR2 are MNHEY and SMNVEV (reference sequence). CDR3 length: 15 residues. CDR3 bases: TGTGCCAGCAGTTACGGACAGGGATGGCGGGAGACCCAGTACTTC. Its translation is CASSYGQGWRETQYF.

The chain joins TRBV29-1 to TRBJ1-1, with TRBD1 as a possible D gene (6 bases). The germline V and J ends were trimmed by 3 bases and 1 base, with 6 bases remaining between them. This CDR3 contains 12 residues. Germline CDR1 SQVTM, CDR2 ANQGSEA. The CDR3 DNA reads as TGCAGCGTTGACAGGGGGAACACTGAAGCTTTCTTT. Its protein product is CSVDRGNTEAFF.

In this sample, this clone turned up a few times. The chain has TRBV29-1 and TRBJ2-1; tentatively, D is TRBD1 (7 bases). V was trimmed by 7 bases and J by 4 bases, leaving 17 bases between them. The CDR3 spans 14 residues. The V gene's germline CDR1 is SQVTM and CDR2 ANQGSEA. The CDR3 sequence: CSAVAGQLYNEQFF. The CDR3, as DNA: TGCAGCGCCGTGGCGGGACAGCTTTACAATGAGCAGTTCTTC.

The chain links TRBV2 to TRBJ2-1; D gene uncertain. CDR3 length equals 16 residues. Germline values: CDR1 SNHLY, CDR2 FYNNEI. V was clipped by 3 bases and J by 3 bases, with 15 bases between them. The CDR3 region has the DNA TGTGCCAGCAGTGAGCAAATAGCTGCAGTCTACAATGAGCAGTTCTTC. Protein: CASSEQIAAVYNEQFF.

To note about this clone: Other DNA sequences from this sample encode an identical CDR3 as well. J is TRBJ2-4 and V is TRBV28, with a possible D match to TRBD2 (5 bases). The germline V and J ends were trimmed by 5 bases and 7 bases, with 15 bases remaining between them. In germline, CDR1 is MDHEN, CDR2 SYDVKM. This CDR3 is built from 14 residues. The CDR3 nucleotides read TGTGCCAGCAGTATTAGTGGGAGTGGGAACATTCAGTACTTC. Its translation: CASSISGSGNIQYF.

J is TRBJ2-7 and V is TRBV5-1, with 10 bases that match TRBD2. This CDR3 has 15 amino acids. CDR1 is SGHRS and CDR2 is YFSETQ in the germline V gene. V trimming: 4 bases; J trimming: 6 bases; junction bases outside the gene matches: 10. The CDR3 nucleotides read TGCGCCAGCAGCGCAGCCGGGACTAGCGTGACCGAGCAGTACTTC. Its translation: CASSAAGTSVTEQYF.

The rearrangement joins TRBV5-5 to TRBJ2-7, with D maybe TRBD1 (5 bases). V was cut by 1 base and J by 6 bases, with 14 bases left in between. Per the germline V gene, CDR1 is SGHKS and CDR2 is YYEKEE (reference sequence). The CDR3 has 14 residues. CDR3 in DNA: TGTGCCAGCAGCTTGTCGGAGTTAAGGGGCGAGCAGTACTTC. It codes for CASSLSELRGEQYF.

The chain uses TRBV7-2 and TRBJ2-3; 13 bases line up with TRBD2. The CDR3 spans 17 residues. With 3 bases clipped from V and 2 bases from J, the junction kept 5 bases outside the gene matches. Per the germline V gene, CDR1 is SGHTA and CDR2 is FQGNSA. The CDR3 sequence is CASSFTSGGGTTDTQYF. The CDR3 bases are TGTGCCAGCAGCTTCACTAGCGGGGGGGGTACCACAGATACGCAGTATTTT. Based on the CDR3 plus reference TRBV7-2 and TRBJ2-3, the full variable domain is GAGVSQSPSNKVTEKGKDVELRCDPISGHTALYWYRQSLGQGLEFLIYFQGNSAPDKSGLPSDRFSAERTGGSVSTLTIQRTQQEDSAVYLCASSFTSGGGTTDTQYFGPGTRLTVL.

The rearrangement links TRBV9 to TRBJ2-1; the D gene is possibly TRBD2 (6 bases). The length of the CDR3 is 17 residues. V shed 3 bases and J shed 4 bases, with 20 bases lying between them. Germline V gene data show CDR1 as SGDLS and CDR2 as YYNGEE. CDR3 in amino acids: CASSAQPRVGGYNEQFF. The CDR3 region has the DNA TGTGCCAGCAGCGCTCAACCGAGGGTGGGAGGTTACAATGAGCAGTTCTTC.